Presented here are 14 T cell receptor beta chains from one specimen sequenced in a study of human T cells and chemical hapten exposure. TCRdb processed the RACE reads anew with MiXCR; each CDR3 protein has one entry. Of roughly 100,000 distinct CDR3 sequences in the sample, approximately 9.9% were seen once. Time point indicated: patch test 1, 2 weeks after DPC sensitization. Specified treatment: therapeutic diphenylcyclopropenone sensitization with weekly scalp DPC. Sequenced here: whole blood, sampled in connection with sensitization to the hapten diphenylcyclopropenone (DPC). Source of these receptors: a woman between 40 and 55 years old with alopecia areata. Some clones in this sample may be carry-over from other donors' samples.

This clonotype was observed many times. CDR3 amino acids: CASSPSGSANEQYF. CDR3 in DNA: TGTGCCAGCTCACCTAGCGGGAGTGCTAACGAGCAGTACTTC. The rearrangement joins TRBV18 to TRBJ2-7; 9 nucleotides agree with TRBD2. With 3 bases clipped from V and 5 bases from J, the junction kept 5 bases outside the gene matches. CDR1 is KGHSH and CDR2 is LQKENI in the germline V gene. This CDR3 is 14 amino acids long.

In this sample, this clonotype turned up many times. The genes are TRBV19 and TRBJ2-6; D remains unclear. Trimming stripped 3 bases from V and 0 bases from J, with 12 bases between. Germline CDR1 is LNHDA and CDR2 is SQIVND (reference sequence). The CDR3 is made up of 17 amino acids. The CDR3 loop reads CASSIGQTLSGANVLTF. The CDR3 nucleotides are TGTGCCAGTAGTATTGGGCAGACTCTCTCTGGGGCCAACGTCCTGACTTTC.

The chain recombines TRBV28 with TRBJ1-1; D is undetermined. The V end was cut by 4 bases, the J end by 5 bases, with 11 bases between. Germline CDR1 is MDHEN and CDR2 is SYDVKM. The CDR3 consists of 13 residues. The chain's CDR3 is CASSSLGRTEAFF. In DNA, the CDR3 is TGTGCCAGCAGTTCCTTGGGCCGGACTGAAGCTTTCTTT.

The sample holds a few counts of this clonotype. The V and J genes are TRBV4-1 and TRBJ2-7; D gene uncertain. Looked up from germline, CDR1 is MGHRA and CDR2 is YSYEKL. V gave up 0 bases and J gave up 7 bases, with 7 bases separating them. The CDR3 has 12 residues. For the CDR3, the DNA is TGCGCCAGCAGCCAAGATTTGGGGGAGCAGTACTTC. Translating gives CASSQDLGEQYF.

The chain combines TRBV18 with TRBJ1-6, with 9 positions matching TRBD1. V lost 3 bases to trimming and J lost 3 bases; unmatched junction nucleotides: 3. This CDR3 is 16 amino acids long. Germline V gene data show CDR1 as KGHSH and CDR2 as LQKENI. The CDR3: CASSPGDRVYNSPLHF. In nucleotides, the CDR3 is TGTGCCAGCTCACCGGGGGACAGGGTCTATAATTCACCCCTCCACTTT.

This clonotype was seen a few times. The chain is built from TRBV20-1 and TRBJ2-7, with 7 bases matching TRBD2. The germline V gene has CDR1 DFQATT and CDR2 SNEGSKA (reference sequence). The V gene end was trimmed by 6 bases and the J gene end by 4 bases; junction bases not matched to a gene: 9. The CDR3 length is 13 residues. The CDR3 spells CSAIAGNSYEQYF. DNA of the CDR3: TGCAGTGCCATAGCGGGTAACTCGTACGAGCAGTACTTC.

This clonotype was recorded a few times. The J gene is TRBJ2-1, the V gene TRBV7-9; D gene uncertain. V was pared by 7 bases and J by 6 bases, with 19 bases between. The CDR3 sequence is 15 residues long. CDR1 and CDR2 (germline): SEHNR, FQNEAQ (reference sequence). The CDR3: CASTETAVSRNEQFF. CDR3 in DNA: TGTGCCAGCACGGAAACCGCGGTCAGCCGCAATGAGCAGTTCTTC. Based on the CDR3 plus reference TRBV7-9 and TRBJ2-1, the full variable domain is DTGVSQNPRHKITKRGQNVTFRCDPISEHNRLYWYRQTLGQGPEFLTYFQNEAQLEKSRLLSDRFSAERPKGSFSTLEIQRTEQGDSAMYLCASTETAVSRNEQFFGPGTRLTVL.

The chain couples TRBV18 to TRBJ1-1, with 11 positions matching TRBD1. The germline CDR1 and CDR2 sequences are KGHSH and LQKENI. J lost 4 bases, V lost 3 bases, and 1 base had no gene match. The CDR3 is 14 amino acids. CDR3 DNA sequence: TGTGCCAGCTCACCCGGGACAGGGGGCACTGAAGCTTTCTTT. This codes for CASSPGTGGTEAFF.

This clonotype occurred many times. The chain links TRBV7-9 to TRBJ1-1; D is undetermined. The CDR3 is made up of 14 amino acids. Trimming removed 4 bases at V and 5 bases at J, with 14 bases between. CDR1 SEHNR and CDR2 FQNEAQ come from the germline V gene (reference sequence). The CDR3 protein is CASSYPPGLTEAFF. DNA of the CDR3: TGTGCCAGCAGCTACCCTCCGGGGTTGACTGAAGCTTTCTTT.

The rearrangement joins TRBV20-1 to TRBJ1-2; no clear D. Trimming shortened V by 3 bases and J by 2 bases, and 7 bases separated the two germline ends. CDR1 is DFQATT and CDR2 is SNEGSKA in the germline V gene (reference sequence). This CDR3 is 12 amino acids long. The CDR3 sequence is CSASPVNYGYTF. The CDR3 DNA is TGCAGTGCTAGCCCCGTAAACTATGGCTACACCTTC.

This clonotype was observed a handful of times. The V call is TRBV20-1, the J call TRBJ1-2; 12 positions agree with TRBD1. CDR3 size: 15 residues. Germline lookup yields CDR1 DFQATT and CDR2 SNEGSKA (reference sequence). V trimming: 5 bases; J trimming: 8 bases; junction bases outside the gene matches: 12. The chain's CDR3 is CSAFSGTGGALGYTF. The CDR3 region has the DNA TGCAGTGCTTTTTCCGGGACAGGGGGCGCATTAGGCTACACCTTC.

The table lists this clonotype with many counts. V usage is TRBV20-1 and J usage is TRBJ2-7; D remains unclear. Trimming took off 0 bases at V and 7 bases at J, with 10 bases between the two ends. Germline CDR1 and CDR2: DFQATT and SNEGSKA (reference sequence). The CDR3 has 12 residues. Written as DNA, the CDR3 is TGCAGTGCTAGAGATCTGGGCTTTGAGCAGTACTTC. Its translation: CSARDLGFEQYF.

The chain joins TRBV19 to TRBJ2-6, with a possible D match to TRBD2 (6 bases). The CDR3 has 20 residues. Germline V gene sequence: CDR1 LNHDA, CDR2 SQIVND (reference sequence). Between the trimmed V and J ends, which lost 1 base and 4 bases, there was a span of 23 bases. CDR3 nucleotides: TGTGCCAGTAGTATAGTGGCCAGCCCTAGCGTTTGGACAGGGGCCAACGTCCTGACTTTC. Translating it yields CASSIVASPSVWTGANVLTF.

This sequence joins TRBV12-3 or TRBV12-4 and TRBJ1-1, with 9 positions matching TRBD1. This CDR3 has 13 amino acids. The junction had 9 bases not matched to a gene; V was cut back by 5 bases and J by 11 bases. The CDR3 sequence is CASSLTGGSGAFF. The CDR3 DNA reads TGTGCCAGCAGTCTAACAGGGGGCTCTGGGGCTTTCTTT.